This is a list of T cell receptor beta chains from one sample in a study of T cells in localized non-small cell lung cancer. This table comes from immunoSEQ multiplex PCR, and its TCRdb copy is limited to in-frame clones, with some not included. In the table there are 6,000 or so clones, over 14% of which are singletons. Sequenced here: normal lung tissue next to the tumor, sampled before any cancer treatment. The receptor source for this set is a male donor older than 55 with stage II squamous cell lung carcinoma. The CDR3 runs from the conserved cysteine through the conserved F or W. The D gene is left open where the match is weak. Some rows have no size entry. The others give once, few or many, or a class for an expanded clone.

cdr3_nt,cdr3_aa,d_call,j_call,cdr3_length,v_call,clone_size
TGTGCCAGCAGCTTTTCGGCCTTGGGCACTGAAGCTTTCTTT,CASSFSALGTEAFF,-,TRBJ1-1,14,TRBV11-3,few
TGCGCCAGCAGCTTGGAACCAGCGGGGGGCCAAGAGACCCAGTACTTC,CASSLEPAGGQETQYF,TRBD2,TRBJ2-5,16,TRBV5-1,-
TGTGCCAGCAGCCTTTCTAGCGGAGCGGGGAACAATGAGCAGTTCTTC,CASSLSSGAGNNEQFF,TRBD2,TRBJ2-1,16,TRBV7-1,-
TGTGCCAGCAGTGAAGCGGGAGGGAGCAATCAGCCCCAGCATTTT,CASSEAGGSNQPQHF,-,TRBJ1-5,15,TRBV6-1,-
TGTGCCAGCAGCGTAGATCCCGGGACAGGGAGCTACGAGCAGTACTTC,CASSVDPGTGSYEQYF,TRBD1,TRBJ2-7,16,TRBV9,-
TGTGCCAGCAGCACCGAAAAGGGGGCCCCGGGCACCGGGGAGCTGTTTTTT,CASSTEKGAPGTGELFF,TRBD1,TRBJ2-2,17,TRBV9,-
TGCGCCAGCAGTGGACTAGCGTACGAGCAGTACTTC,CASSGLAYEQYF,TRBD2,TRBJ2-7,12,TRBV10-2,few
TGTGCCAGCCGGAGGGCAGGGGGCACAGATACGCAGTATTTT,CASRRAGGTDTQYF,-,TRBJ2-3,14,TRBV12-5,-
TGTGCCAGCAGCCTGGAGGACGGGGGAGATACGCAGTATTTT,CASSLEDGGDTQYF,-,TRBJ2-3,14,TRBV11-3,-
TGTGCCAGCAGCTTGGGTATGGCCTCTGGGGCCAACGTCCTGACTTTC,CASSLGMASGANVLTF,-,TRBJ2-6,16,TRBV11-3,-
TGTGCCATCAGTGGATCGACAGGGCCGAACACCGGGGAGCTGTTTTTT,CAISGSTGPNTGELFF,TRBD1,TRBJ2-2,16,TRBV6-8,few
TGTGCCAGTAGTATCACCCAAGCTGAAAAACTGTTTTTT,CASSITQAEKLFF,-,TRBJ1-4,13,TRBV19,-
TGTGCCTGGAGTCTAGGGACCCTATTCGACGAGCAGTACTTC,CAWSLGTLFDEQYF,-,TRBJ2-7,14,TRBV30,few
TGTGCCAGCAGCTTGGGGGTACCTATAAGTGAAGCTTTCTTT,CASSLGVPISEAFF,-,TRBJ1-1,14,TRBV11-3,medium-sized
TGTGCCAGCAGTGTACAGACTGGGACTAGCGTTTACGAGCAGTACTTC,CASSVQTGTSVYEQYF,TRBD2,TRBJ2-7,16,TRBV28,few
TGTGCCAGCAGTCGGGACAGGTTGTACGAGCAGTACTTC,CASSRDRLYEQYF,TRBD1,TRBJ2-7,13,TRBV7-2,few
TGTGCCAGCGGAGGACAGGGATTAGCGGGGGAGCAGTACTTC,CASGGQGLAGEQYF,-,TRBJ2-7,14,TRBV9,few
TGTGCCTGGAATGGGGGAGGGAGCACAGATACGCAGTATTTT,CAWNGGGSTDTQYF,TRBD2,TRBJ2-3,14,TRBV30,few
TGTGCCAGCAGTCAATTCGTGGTGGGTGGAGGTGCCAAAAACATTCAGTACTTC,CASSQFVVGGGAKNIQYF,-,TRBJ2-4,18,TRBV6-8,few
TGTGCCAGCAGCCTCCGGGCCCAGAGCCACGAGCAGTACTTC,CASSLRAQSHEQYF,-,TRBJ2-7,14,TRBV11-3,-
TGTGCCAGCAGTGCCCCAGCGGGAGGGGGCATTGAGCAGTTCTTC,CASSAPAGGGIEQFF,TRBD2,TRBJ2-1,15,TRBV6-8,few
TGTGCCAGCAGTCGGGAGGCGGGAGCCTACGAGCAGTACTTC,CASSREAGAYEQYF,TRBD2,TRBJ2-7,14,TRBV25-1,-
TGTGCCAGCTCCTTCCGGGGGGCGAAGAACAATGAGCAGTTCTTC,CASSFRGAKNNEQFF,-,TRBJ2-1,15,TRBV11-3,many
TGTGCCATCAGTGAGCCGACAGGGATCTACGAGCAGTACTTC,CAISEPTGIYEQYF,TRBD1,TRBJ2-7,14,TRBV10-3,medium-sized
TGTGCCAGCAGCTTGGGGACACCTAACTATGGCTACACCTTC,CASSLGTPNYGYTF,-,TRBJ1-2,14,TRBV11-3,few
TGTGCCAGTAGTCCCCTAGACTTCAGCTCCTACAATGAGCAGTTCTTC,CASSPLDFSSYNEQFF,-,TRBJ2-1,16,TRBV19,-
TGTGCCAGCAAACCCCAGCCCGGAATCACTGAAGCTTTCTTT,CASKPQPGITEAFF,-,TRBJ1-1,14,TRBV6-8,-
TGTGCCAGCAGCGAGGCAGGGGGCGGGAGAACAGATACGCAGTATTTT,CASSEAGGGRTDTQYF,-,TRBJ2-3,16,TRBV9,-
TGTGCCAGCAGTAGTAGAATAACTAGCGGTAAGCCCTACGAGCAGTACTTC,CASSSRITSGKPYEQYF,TRBD2,TRBJ2-7,17,TRBV28,-
TGTGCCAGCAGCTCCCAAGGGATCGGGGGGGCAGATACGCAGTATTTT,CASSSQGIGGADTQYF,TRBD2,TRBJ2-3,16,TRBV11-3,medium-sized
TGTGCCAGCAGCGACGGGACAGGGCGTGAAAAACTGTTTTTT,CASSDGTGREKLFF,TRBD1,TRBJ1-4,14,TRBV11-3,-
TGTGCCAGCAGCTTGGGGACCACCACAGATACGCAGTATTTT,CASSLGTTTDTQYF,-,TRBJ2-3,14,TRBV11-3,-
TGTGCCAGCAGCTTGGTATTACGGACGGCAGCTAACTATGGCTACACCTTC,CASSLVLRTAANYGYTF,-,TRBJ1-2,17,TRBV11-3,few
TGCAGCGTTGTAACAGCTACCTCCTACGAGCAGTACTTC,CSVVTATSYEQYF,-,TRBJ2-7,13,TRBV29-1,-
TGTGCCAGCTCACCAGGATCTGGGGCCAACGTCCTGACTTTC,CASSPGSGANVLTF,-,TRBJ2-6,14,TRBV18,-
TGTGCCAGCAGCTTGGGTCTAGCGGGCCGACCCTCCTACGAGCAGTACTTC,CASSLGLAGRPSYEQYF,TRBD2,TRBJ2-7,17,TRBV11-3,many
TGTGCCAGCAGGCTTAGCGAGGCGGACACCGGGGAGCTGTTTTTT,CASRLSEADTGELFF,-,TRBJ2-2,15,TRBV11-3,large
TGTGCCAGCAGTTTGTACCAAGAGACCCAGTACTTC,CASSLYQETQYF,-,TRBJ2-5,12,TRBV28,few
TGCAGCGTTGGGGCTAGCGGGAATCACGGGGAGCTGTTTTTT,CSVGASGNHGELFF,TRBD2,TRBJ2-2,14,TRBV29-1,few
TGTGCCAGCAGGGACAATAGCAATCAGCCCCAGCATTTT,CASRDNSNQPQHF,-,TRBJ1-5,13,TRBV27,few
TGTGCCAGCAGCTTTCGACAGGGGGTCAACACTGAAGCTTTCTTT,CASSFRQGVNTEAFF,TRBD1,TRBJ1-1,15,TRBV11-3,medium-sized
TGTGCCAGCAGTGAGGACAGGGCCGCCTATGGCTACACCTTC,CASSEDRAAYGYTF,TRBD1,TRBJ1-2,14,TRBV6-8,few
TGCAGCGTTAACGGCGGGCGGAGCTCCTACAATGAGCAGTTCTTC,CSVNGGRSSYNEQFF,-,TRBJ2-1,15,TRBV29-1,-
TGTGCCAGCAGCCAAGATCGGTTGACCCAGTACTTC,CASSQDRLTQYF,-,TRBJ2-5,12,TRBV14,few
TGTGCCAGCAGTTACGGGACAGTCGGGAATCAGCCCCAGCATTTT,CASSYGTVGNQPQHF,TRBD1,TRBJ1-5,15,TRBV6-8,few
TGTGCCAGCAGCCCATATTCCGGGGGAAACTATGGCTACACCTTC,CASSPYSGGNYGYTF,-,TRBJ1-2,15,TRBV11-3,many
TGCAGCGTTGTTCGGACTAGCTACGGGGAGCTGTTTTTT,CSVVRTSYGELFF,TRBD2,TRBJ2-2,13,TRBV29-1,few
TGTGCCAGCAGCCTCACAGGGGGCCTTGGCTACACCTTC,CASSLTGGLGYTF,TRBD1,TRBJ1-2,13,TRBV9,large
TGTGCCAGCAGCCCGGGACTAGCGGGAGGTAGAGAGACCCAGTACTTC,CASSPGLAGGRETQYF,TRBD2,TRBJ2-5,16,TRBV11-3,-
TGTGCCAGCAGCTTTCAATTAAGTATTGAAGCTTTCTTT,CASSFQLSIEAFF,-,TRBJ1-1,13,TRBV7-8,few
TGTGCCAGCCAGGACTCGGCGGGGAACTATGGCTACACCTTC,CASQDSAGNYGYTF,-,TRBJ1-2,14,TRBV18,-
TGTGCCAGCAGCTTACAGGGTGCCACTGAAGCTTTCTTT,CASSLQGATEAFF,-,TRBJ1-1,13,TRBV7-1,many
TGTGCCAGCAGCGGAGAAGTGGGCTCTGGAAACACCATATATTTT,CASSGEVGSGNTIYF,-,TRBJ1-3,15,TRBV11-3,medium-sized
TGTGCCAGCGGAAGCACAGATACGCAGTATTTT,CASGSTDTQYF,-,TRBJ2-3,11,TRBV6-7,few
TGTGCCAGTAGTGCCCGTGCGGGACAGGGGTCCGGCGAGCAGTACTTC,CASSARAGQGSGEQYF,TRBD1,TRBJ2-7,16,TRBV19,once
TGTGCCAGCGTCCCCTTCGGGGACAGGGGAAGAGATACGCAGTATTTT,CASVPFGDRGRDTQYF,TRBD1,TRBJ2-3,16,TRBV28,few
TGTGCCAGCAGTGACGGTAGCGGGGGGAGGGAGACCCAGTACTTC,CASSDGSGGRETQYF,TRBD2,TRBJ2-5,15,TRBV25-1,-